This T cell receptor (beta chain) was sequenced during a study of CD8 T cells in Susac syndrome. It was with random hexamers that 0.5 to 1 ug RNA was reverse transcribed. Multiplex immunoSEQ PCR targeted 54 Vbeta and 13 Jbeta TCR beta segments. One entry per CDR3 protein results from TCRdb running MiXCR on the immunoSEQ multiplex PCR reads. The table shows about 190,000 distinct CDR3 sequences, with approximately 93% occurring only once. CDR1 and CDR2 (germline): LGHNA, YNFKEQ. The germline V and J ends were trimmed by 0 bases and 16 bases, with 15 bases remaining between them. The CDR3 covers 13 residues. The controls were healthy donors who were matched for age and sex.

This TCR was recovered from a human donor in good health. The chain employs TRBV4-2 and TRBJ1-4; a possible D gene is TRBD1 (5 bases). The sample was CD4+ T cells from PBMCs. The CDR3 nucleotides read TGTGCCAGCAGCCAAGATATCGGGGCAAGGACGTTTTTT. Protein: CASSQDIGARTFF.